This passage covers 4 T cell receptor beta chains from one sample sequenced in a study of blood T cell repertoires in COVID-19. Using immunoSEQ multiplex PCR, the repertoire was profiled, and TCRdb retains in-frame clones only, with some absent. Altogether 350,000 to 500,000 clones are present, around nine tenths being singletons, with the ten largest covering about 1.4%. The specimen was PBMCs or T cells enriched from blood (not recorded which). These TCRs come from a woman younger than 35 who had been exposed to COVID-19.

This chain connects TRBV5-1 to TRBJ1-4; a possible D gene is TRBD1 (6 bases). Trimming took off 7 bases at V and 7 bases at J, with 17 bases between the two ends. Germline CDR1 and CDR2: SGHRS and YFSETQ. The CDR3 runs 14 residues. DNA of the CDR3: TGCGCCAGCCGAATGGCCCTACAGGGTGAAAAACTGTTTTTT. Translating gives CASRMALQGEKLFF.

This sequence joins TRBV18 and TRBJ1-4; 9 nucleotides align to TRBD1. The junction had 3 bases not matched to a gene; V was cut back by 4 bases and J by 6 bases. The CDR3 contains 14 residues. CDR1 is KGHSH, CDR2 LQKENI, per germline. CDR3 nucleotides: TGTGCCAGCTCACACAACAGGGGGCATGAAAAACTGTTTTTT. This sequence encodes CASSHNRGHEKLFF.

J is TRBJ2-7 and V is TRBV24-1; 13 nucleotides align to TRBD2. Germline V gene sequence: CDR1 KGHDR, CDR2 SFDVKD. The CDR3 has 19 amino acids. The trim removed 3 bases at V and 2 bases at J, leaving 12 bases unmatched. DNA of the CDR3: TGTGCCACCAGTGATCCCGGACTAGCGGGAGTTGAGTTGACCTACGAGCAGTACTTC. As protein: CATSDPGLAGVELTYEQYF.

The chain combines TRBV27 with TRBJ2-2, with D possibly being TRBD2 (7 bases). This CDR3 comprises 13 residues. In germline, CDR1 is MNHEY, CDR2 SMNVEV (reference sequence). V lost 6 bases and J 4 bases, leaving 9 bases between the germline ends. The CDR3, as DNA: TGTGCCAGCAGAGGGGGGGGCACCGGGGAGCTGTTTTTT. It is translated as CASRGGGTGELFF.